This record covers a single T cell receptor (beta chain). This clonotype was counted once. The target of this receptor is not known. Base qualities were left out, and no much larger clone turns up one base away. Clipping removes 1 base from V and 3 bases from J, with 7 as the unmatched junction base count. From the cysteine through the phenylalanine, the CDR3 covers 17 amino acids. Of the read, only the CDR3 DNA is kept; its 51 bases are in frame from base 1. Per the germline V gene, SQVTM is the CDR1 and ANQGSEA is the CDR2. Libraries came from 5' RACE. TCRdb shows the sequencer as Illumina HiSeq 2500. A second PCR of roughly 7 to 12 cycles was run with a J-beta primer mix and a sample-barcoded 5' primer. A template-switch 5' adaptor carrying 12 random nucleotides introduced a unique molecular identifier onto each TCR beta cDNA molecule. Each sample yielded at least 2.5 million CDR3-containing paired-end reads. First-strand cDNA synthesis was performed from all RNA using the Mint cDNA synthesis kit, with priming by a TRBC-specific oligonucleotide. Following uracil-DNA glycosylase treatment, a first 18-cycle PCR with universal primers M1SS and BC2_uni_R was performed on all cDNA. The published analysis was carried out like this. For normalization, 1 million high-quality reads, each with a distinct molecular identifier, were randomly selected from each sample. Reads sharing molecular identifiers were discarded rather than binned into consensus sequences. MiTCR, with a Q25 quality threshold and the strictest error-elimination algorithm, was used for CDR3 identification, clonotype clustering and error correction. Lower-bound total TCR beta diversity was estimated with a nonparametric unseen species model using Euler transformation. Through fastp at Q25 and MiXCR, TCRdb rebuilt clones from the public reads, retaining in-frame beta chains. Rows matching on CDR3 protein sequence are summarized as one entry with the most common DNA and genes. These V and J calls derive from TCRdb rather than the authors' analysis. The sample table shows about 1.4 million distinct CDR3 sequences, and approximately 60% are seen once. Jointly, the top ten make up 6.7% of the sample.

This entry belongs to a study of blood T cells in healthy people across ages (dated by TCRdb to the mid-2010s). Turning to the overall study: Template switching captured roughly one uniquely barcoded TCR beta cDNA molecule per two T cells in model experiments. Four age groups were formed from the donors: young (average roughly 15 years), middle-aged (more than 35), aged (62) and long-lived (roughly 88). To avoid experimental bias, donors of different ages were randomly spread across the sequencing lanes. Using deep sequencing normalized with unique cDNA molecular identifiers, the study measured how TCR beta repertoire diversity changes with age. The study analyzed two additional independent replicas of 1 million unique cDNA reads from the same blood draw for two donors, one aged 18 to 30 and one aged 80 or older.

The roughly 39 donors, aged about 6 to 100 years, were systemically healthy Caucasian individuals from Russia. Each donor gave 8 to 10 milliliters of peripheral blood, drawn into EDTA-treated Vacutainer tubes. Ficoll-Paque density-gradient centrifugation was used to isolate PBMCs, with at least 7 million obtained per sample. Total RNA was extracted from PBMCs with Trizol reagent, with at least 6 micrograms obtained per sample. The percentages of naive CD45RAhigh/CD27high T cells were determined by flow cytometry on a PBMC aliquot from every donor. The full study reports these points: Bulk unsorted PBMC profiling prevented conclusive comparison of naive and antigen-experienced compartments. Because donor CMV infection status was unknown, age-related changes in expanded clonotypes were potentially confounded. As age increased, observed TCR beta diversity per million T cells dropped in a roughly linear way, and a significant reduction was already evident by age 40. Estimates of total diversity based on one million sequenced T cells were regarded as lower bounds and as underestimates. There was a strong correlation between observed TCR beta diversity and the percentage of naive T cells measured by flow cytometry. Compared with the aged group, the long-lived group had more naive CD4+ T cells, fewer expanded clones and increased TCR diversity, suggesting age selection.

The receptor chain draws on TRBV29-1 and TRBJ2-2, with 11 middle bases fitting TRBD2. The sequenced sample consisted of blood. The sequence came from a man aged 18 to 35 in good health. The CDR3 protein is CSVEGLAGGIDTGELFF. DNA sequence: TGCAGCGTTGAAGGGCTAGCGGGGGGTATAGACACCGGGGAGCTGTTTTTT.